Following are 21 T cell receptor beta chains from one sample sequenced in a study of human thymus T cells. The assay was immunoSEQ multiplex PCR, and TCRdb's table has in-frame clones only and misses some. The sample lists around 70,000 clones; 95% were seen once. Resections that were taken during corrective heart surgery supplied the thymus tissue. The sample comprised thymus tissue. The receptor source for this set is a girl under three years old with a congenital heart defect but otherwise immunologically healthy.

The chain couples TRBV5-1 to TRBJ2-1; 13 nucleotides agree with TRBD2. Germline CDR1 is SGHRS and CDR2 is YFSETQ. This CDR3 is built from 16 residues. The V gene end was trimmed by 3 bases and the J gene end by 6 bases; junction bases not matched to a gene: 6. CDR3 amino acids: CASSSRLAGGTNEQFF. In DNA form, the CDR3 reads TGCGCCAGCAGCTCTCGACTAGCGGGAGGTACCAATGAGCAGTTCTTC.

The CDR3 nucleotides read TGCGCCAGCAGCTTGGGACAGGGGGCGCGAGAGACCCAGTACTTC. Translation gives CASSLGQGARETQYF. This chain joins TRBV5-1 and TRBJ2-5, with 10 bases that match TRBD1. After removal of 0 bases from V and 4 bases from J, the junction contained 3 bases not matched to a gene. The CDR3 consists of 15 residues. Germline assignment: CDR1 SGHRS and CDR2 YFSETQ.

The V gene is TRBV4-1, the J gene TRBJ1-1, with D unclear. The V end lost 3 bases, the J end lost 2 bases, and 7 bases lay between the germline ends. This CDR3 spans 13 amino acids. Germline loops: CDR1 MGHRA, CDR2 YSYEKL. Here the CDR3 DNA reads TGCGCCAGCAGCCAGGGAAGAAACACTGAAGCTTTCTTT. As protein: CASSQGRNTEAFF.

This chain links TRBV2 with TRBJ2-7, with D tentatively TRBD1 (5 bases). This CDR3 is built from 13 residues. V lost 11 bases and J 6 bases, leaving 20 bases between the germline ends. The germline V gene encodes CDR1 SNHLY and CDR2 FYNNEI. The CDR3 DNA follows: TGTGCCCCCTCTATCGACAGACCGAGCGAGCAGTACTTC. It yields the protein CAPSIDRPSEQYF.

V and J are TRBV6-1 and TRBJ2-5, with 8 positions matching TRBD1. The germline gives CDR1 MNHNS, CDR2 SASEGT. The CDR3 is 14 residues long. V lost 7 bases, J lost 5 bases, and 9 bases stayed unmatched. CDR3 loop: CASMTGAMKETQYF. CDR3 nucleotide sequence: TGTGCCAGCATGACAGGGGCTATGAAGGAGACCCAGTACTTC.

CDR3 amino acids: CASSLVGQGALRDETQYF. The CDR3 DNA reads TGCGCCAGCAGCTTGGTTGGGCAGGGGGCGCTTCGGGATGAGACCCAGTACTTC. V usage is TRBV5-1 and J usage is TRBJ2-5; 8 nucleotides line up with TRBD1. The CDR3 sequence is 18 residues long. V trimming: 0 bases; J trimming: 5 bases; junction bases outside the gene matches: 15. Germline CDR1 and CDR2: SGHRS and YFSETQ.

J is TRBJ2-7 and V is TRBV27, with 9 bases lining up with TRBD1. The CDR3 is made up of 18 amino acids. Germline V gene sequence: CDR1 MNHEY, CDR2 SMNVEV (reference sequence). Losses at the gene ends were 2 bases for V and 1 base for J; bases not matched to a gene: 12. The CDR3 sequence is CASSLAYRGLGQSYEQYF. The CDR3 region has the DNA TGTGCCAGCAGTTTAGCCTACAGGGGGCTCGGGCAGTCCTACGAGCAGTACTTC.

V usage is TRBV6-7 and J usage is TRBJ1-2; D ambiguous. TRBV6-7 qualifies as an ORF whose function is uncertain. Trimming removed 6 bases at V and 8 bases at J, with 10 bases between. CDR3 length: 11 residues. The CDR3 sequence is CASSRTHGYTF. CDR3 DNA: TGTGCCAGCAGCCGGACGCACGGCTACACCTTC.

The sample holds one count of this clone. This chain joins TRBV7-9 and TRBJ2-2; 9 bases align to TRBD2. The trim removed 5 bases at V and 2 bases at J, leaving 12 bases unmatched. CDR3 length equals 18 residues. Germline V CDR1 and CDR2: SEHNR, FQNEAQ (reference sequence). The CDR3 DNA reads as TGTGCCAGCAGCCCCTCTTTTAGCGGGAGTCGAAACACCGGGGAGCTGTTTTTT. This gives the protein CASSPSFSGSRNTGELFF.

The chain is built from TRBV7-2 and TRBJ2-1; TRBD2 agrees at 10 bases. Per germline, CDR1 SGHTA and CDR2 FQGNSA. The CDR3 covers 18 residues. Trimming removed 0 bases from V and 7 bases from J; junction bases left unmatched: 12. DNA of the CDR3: TGTGCCAGCAGCTTAGCCGACCTAGCGGGAGCGCTAGTGAATGAGCAGTTCTTC. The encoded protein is CASSLADLAGALVNEQFF.

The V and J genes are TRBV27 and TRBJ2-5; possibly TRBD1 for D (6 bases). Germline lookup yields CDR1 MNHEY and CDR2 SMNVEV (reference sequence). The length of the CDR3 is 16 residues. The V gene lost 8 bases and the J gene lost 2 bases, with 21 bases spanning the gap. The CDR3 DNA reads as TGTGCCAGCCGAAAGCAGCCCAGGGGATTACAAGAGACCCAGTACTTC. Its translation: CASRKQPRGLQETQYF.

Here the CDR3 reads CANTGRTDPYNEQFF. CDR3 DNA sequence: TGTGCCAACACCGGGAGAACCGACCCGTACAATGAGCAGTTCTTC. This chain links TRBV27 with TRBJ2-1, with a tentative D call TRBD2 (6 bases). CDR3 length: 15 amino acids. The V gene lost 10 bases and the J gene lost 4 bases, with 20 bases spanning the gap. Per germline, CDR1 MNHEY and CDR2 SMNVEV (reference sequence).

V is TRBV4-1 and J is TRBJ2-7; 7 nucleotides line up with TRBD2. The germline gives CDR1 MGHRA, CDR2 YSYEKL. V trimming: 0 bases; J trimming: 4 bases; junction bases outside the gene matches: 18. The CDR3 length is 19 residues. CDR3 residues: CASSQDPEGREDHNYEQYF. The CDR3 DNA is TGCGCCAGCAGCCAAGACCCCGAAGGGAGGGAGGACCACAATTACGAGCAGTACTTC.

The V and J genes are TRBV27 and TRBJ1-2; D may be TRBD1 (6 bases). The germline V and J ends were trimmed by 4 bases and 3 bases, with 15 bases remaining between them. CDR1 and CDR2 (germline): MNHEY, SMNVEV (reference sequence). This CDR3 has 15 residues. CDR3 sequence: CASSSHRSGDYGYTF. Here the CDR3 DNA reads TGTGCCAGCAGTTCTCATCGATCAGGGGACTATGGCTACACCTTC.

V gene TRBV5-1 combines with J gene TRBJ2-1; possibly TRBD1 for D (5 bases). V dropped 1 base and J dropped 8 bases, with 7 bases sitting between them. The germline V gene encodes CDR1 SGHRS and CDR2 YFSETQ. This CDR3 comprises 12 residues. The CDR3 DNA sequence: TGCGCCAGCAGCTTGAGGGGCTATGAGCAGTTCTTC. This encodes CASSLRGYEQFF.

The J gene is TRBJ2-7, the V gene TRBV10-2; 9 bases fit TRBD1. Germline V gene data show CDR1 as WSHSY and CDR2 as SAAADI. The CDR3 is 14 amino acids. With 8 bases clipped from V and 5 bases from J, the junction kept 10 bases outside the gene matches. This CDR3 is CASESGTGHHEQYF. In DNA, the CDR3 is TGCGCCAGCGAATCCGGGACAGGGCATCACGAGCAGTACTTC.

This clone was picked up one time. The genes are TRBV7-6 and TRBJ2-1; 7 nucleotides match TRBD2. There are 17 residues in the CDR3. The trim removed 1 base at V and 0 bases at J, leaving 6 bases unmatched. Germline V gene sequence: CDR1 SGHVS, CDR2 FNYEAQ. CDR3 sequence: CASSLEGLAASYNEQFF. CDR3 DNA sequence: TGTGCCAGCAGCTTAGAAGGGCTAGCGGCCTCCTACAATGAGCAGTTCTTC.

The CDR3 nucleotides are TGTGCCAGTAGGTCGGGGGGCTCCTACAATGAGCAGTTCTTC. Translated, it gives CASRSGGSYNEQFF. V gene TRBV19 combines with J gene TRBJ2-1; TRBD2 matches at 7 bases. This CDR3 spans 14 amino acids. Germline-derived CDR1 and CDR2 are LNHDA and SQIVND (reference sequence). V lost 6 bases to trimming and J lost 0 bases; unmatched junction nucleotides: 2.

The chain's CDR3 is CASSPDRLYGYTF. For the CDR3, the DNA is TGTGCCAGCAGCCCCGACAGGCTTTATGGCTACACCTTC. This chain links TRBV14 with TRBJ1-2, with D possibly TRBD1 on 6 matching bases. V was pared by 4 bases and J by 5 bases, with 11 bases between. Germline loops: CDR1 SGHDN, CDR2 FVKESK. This CDR3 is built from 13 residues. The full variable domain, completed using reference TRBV14 and TRBJ1-2, is EAGVTQFPSHSVIEKGQTVTLRCDPISGHDNLYWYRRVMGKEIKFLLHFVKESKQDESGMPNNRFLAERTGGTYSTLKVQPAELEDSGVYFCASSPDRLYGYTFGSGTRLTVV.

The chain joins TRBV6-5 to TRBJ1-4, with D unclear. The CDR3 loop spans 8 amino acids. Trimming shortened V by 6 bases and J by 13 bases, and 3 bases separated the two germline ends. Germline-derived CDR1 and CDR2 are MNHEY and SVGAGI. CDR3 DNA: TGTGCCAGCAGCGGACTGTTTTTT. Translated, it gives CASSGLFF.

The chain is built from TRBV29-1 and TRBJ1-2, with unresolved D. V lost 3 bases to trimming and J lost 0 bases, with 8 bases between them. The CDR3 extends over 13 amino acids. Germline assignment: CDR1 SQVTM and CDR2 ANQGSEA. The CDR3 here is CSVDAGTNYGYTF. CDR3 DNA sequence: TGCAGCGTTGACGCGGGAACTAACTATGGCTACACCTTC.